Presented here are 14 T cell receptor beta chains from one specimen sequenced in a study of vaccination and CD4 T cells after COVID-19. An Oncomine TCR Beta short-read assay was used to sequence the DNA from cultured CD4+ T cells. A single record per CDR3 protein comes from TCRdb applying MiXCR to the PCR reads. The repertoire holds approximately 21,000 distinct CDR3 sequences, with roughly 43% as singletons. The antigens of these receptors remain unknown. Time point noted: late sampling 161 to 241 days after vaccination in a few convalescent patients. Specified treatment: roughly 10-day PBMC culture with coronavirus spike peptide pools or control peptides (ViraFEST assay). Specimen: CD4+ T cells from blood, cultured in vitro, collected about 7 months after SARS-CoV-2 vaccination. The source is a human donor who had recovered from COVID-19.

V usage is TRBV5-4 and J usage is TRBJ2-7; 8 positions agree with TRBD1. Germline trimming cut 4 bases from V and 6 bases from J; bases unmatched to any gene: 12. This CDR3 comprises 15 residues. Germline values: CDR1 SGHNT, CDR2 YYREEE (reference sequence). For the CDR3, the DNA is TGTGCCAGCAGCCAGATGGGCAGGGGGCAAGGCGAGCAGTACTTC. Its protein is CASSQMGRGQGEQYF. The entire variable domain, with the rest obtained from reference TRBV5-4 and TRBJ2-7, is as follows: ETGVTQSPTHLIKTRGQQVTLRCSSQSGHNTVSWYQQALGQGPQFIFQYYREEENGRGNFPPRFSGLQFPNYSSELNVNALELDDSALYLCASSQMGRGQGEQYFGPGTRLTVT.

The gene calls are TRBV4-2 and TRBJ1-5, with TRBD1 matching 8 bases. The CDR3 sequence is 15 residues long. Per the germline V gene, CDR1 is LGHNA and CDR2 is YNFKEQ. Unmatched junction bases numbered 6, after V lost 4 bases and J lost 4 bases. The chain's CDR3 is CASSPDRATNQPQHF. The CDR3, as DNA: TGTGCCAGCAGCCCGGACAGGGCTACGAATCAGCCCCAGCATTTT.

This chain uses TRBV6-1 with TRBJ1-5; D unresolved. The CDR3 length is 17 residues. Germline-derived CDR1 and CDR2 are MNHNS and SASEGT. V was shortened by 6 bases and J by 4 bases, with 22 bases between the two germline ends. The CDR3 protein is CASSNIPADGKNQPQHF. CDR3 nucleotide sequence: TGTGCCAGCAGCAACATTCCTGCGGACGGGAAAAATCAGCCCCAGCATTTT.

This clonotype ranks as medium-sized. The CDR3 DNA is TGTGCCACCAGTGGGAGGACAGTGGAGTATGGCTACACCTTC. This gives the protein CATSGRTVEYGYTF. This sequence joins TRBV24-1 and TRBJ1-2, with a weak D call TRBD1 (6 bases). This CDR3 region has 14 residues. Germline V CDR1 and CDR2: KGHDR, SFDVKD. V was shortened by 5 bases and J by 5 bases, with 14 bases between the two germline ends.

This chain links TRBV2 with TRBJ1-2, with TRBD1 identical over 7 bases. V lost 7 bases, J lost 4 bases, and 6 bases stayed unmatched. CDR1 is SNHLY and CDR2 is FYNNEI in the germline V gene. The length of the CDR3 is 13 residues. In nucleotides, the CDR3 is TGTGCCAGCATGCCCGGACAGGTCTATGGCTACACCTTC. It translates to CASMPGQVYGYTF.

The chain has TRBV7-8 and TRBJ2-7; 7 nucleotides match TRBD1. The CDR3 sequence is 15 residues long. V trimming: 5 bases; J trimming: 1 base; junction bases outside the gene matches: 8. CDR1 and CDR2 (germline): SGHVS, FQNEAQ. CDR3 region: CASSVYRGQSYEQYF. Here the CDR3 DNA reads TGTGCCAGCAGCGTGTACAGGGGCCAGTCCTACGAGCAGTACTTC.

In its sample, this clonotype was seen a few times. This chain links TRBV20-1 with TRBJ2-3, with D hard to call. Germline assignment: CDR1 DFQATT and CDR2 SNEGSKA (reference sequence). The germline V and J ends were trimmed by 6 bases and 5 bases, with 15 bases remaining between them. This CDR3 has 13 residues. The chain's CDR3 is CSAQSEGGDTQYF. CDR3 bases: TGCAGTGCCCAAAGTGAAGGTGGAGATACGCAGTATTTT.

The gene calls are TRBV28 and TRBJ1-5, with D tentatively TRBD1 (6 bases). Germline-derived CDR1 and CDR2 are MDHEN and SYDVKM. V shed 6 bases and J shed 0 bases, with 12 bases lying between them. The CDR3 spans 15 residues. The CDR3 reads CASRVGGASNQPQHF. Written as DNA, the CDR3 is TGTGCCAGCAGAGTAGGGGGGGCTAGCAATCAGCCCCAGCATTTT.

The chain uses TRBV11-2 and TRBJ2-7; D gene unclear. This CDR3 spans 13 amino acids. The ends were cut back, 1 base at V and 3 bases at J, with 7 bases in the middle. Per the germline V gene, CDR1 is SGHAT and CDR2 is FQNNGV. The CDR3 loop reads CASSLARNYEQYF. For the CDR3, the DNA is TGTGCCAGCAGCTTAGCGCGGAACTACGAGCAGTACTTC.

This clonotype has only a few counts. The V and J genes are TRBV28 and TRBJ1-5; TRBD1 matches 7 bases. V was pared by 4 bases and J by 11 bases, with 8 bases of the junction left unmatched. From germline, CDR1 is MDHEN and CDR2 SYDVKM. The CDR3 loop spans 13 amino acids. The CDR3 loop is CASSSSRGRAQHF. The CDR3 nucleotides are TGTGCCAGCAGTTCCTCCAGGGGGAGGGCCCAGCATTTT.

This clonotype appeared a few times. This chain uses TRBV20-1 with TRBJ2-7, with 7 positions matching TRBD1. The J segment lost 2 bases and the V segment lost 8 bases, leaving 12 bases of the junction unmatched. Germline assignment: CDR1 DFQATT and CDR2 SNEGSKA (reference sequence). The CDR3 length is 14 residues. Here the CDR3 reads CSSTVMGQPYEQYF. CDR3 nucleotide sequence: TGCAGTTCCACCGTTATGGGACAGCCCTACGAGCAGTACTTC.

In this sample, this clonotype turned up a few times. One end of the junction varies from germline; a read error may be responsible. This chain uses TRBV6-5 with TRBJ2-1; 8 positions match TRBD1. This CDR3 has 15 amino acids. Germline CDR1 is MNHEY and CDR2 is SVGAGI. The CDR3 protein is CASSNSDRANNEQFF. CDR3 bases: TGTGCCAGCAGTAACTCGGACAGGGCCAACAATGAGCAGTTCTTC.

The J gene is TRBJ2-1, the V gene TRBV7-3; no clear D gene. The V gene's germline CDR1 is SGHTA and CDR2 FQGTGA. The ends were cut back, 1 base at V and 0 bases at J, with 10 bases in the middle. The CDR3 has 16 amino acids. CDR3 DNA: TGTGCCAGCAGCTTAAACGTACCCAGCTCCTACAATGAGCAGTTCTTC. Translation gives CASSLNVPSSYNEQFF.

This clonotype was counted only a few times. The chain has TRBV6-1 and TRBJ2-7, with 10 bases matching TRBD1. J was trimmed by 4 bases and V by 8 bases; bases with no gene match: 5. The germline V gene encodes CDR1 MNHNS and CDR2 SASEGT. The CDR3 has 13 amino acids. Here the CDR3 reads CASHRDRGYEQYF. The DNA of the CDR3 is TGTGCCAGCCATCGGGACAGGGGTTACGAGCAGTACTTC.